This TCR beta chain was sequenced in a study of identifying expanded T cells in peripheral blood. Healthy donors had no documented immune events, such as infections, while sampled. Study results and caveats: Roughly two-week clone count variance significantly increased as total template count grew.

Germline V lookup: CDR1 MNHEY, CDR2 SVGAGI. The CDR3 is 12 residues long. Unmatched junction bases numbered 3, after V lost 8 bases and J lost 3 bases. Clones were sequenced by immunoSEQ multiplex PCR, and TCRdb holds only the in-frame ones, with some missing. The sample records tens of thousands of clones, around four fifths being singletons. Note on this clone: The antigen remains unidentified.

The genes are TRBV6-5 and TRBJ2-7; TRBD1 matches 8 bases. Input material: blood. The receptor's source is a person between 18 and 75 years old in good health. CDR3 coding DNA: TGTGCCAGCCGGACAGGGTTCTACGAGCAGTACTTC. This gives the protein CASRTGFYEQYF.